This T cell receptor beta chain was captured in a study of blood T cells in healthy people across ages. Then a second PCR, running roughly 6 to 12 cycles, was carried out with a sample-barcoded 5' primer and a J-beta primer mix. Every sample returned 2.5 million or more CDR3-containing paired-end reads. One entry per CDR3 protein, called by TCRdb with MiXCR from the 5' RACE reads. Among about 830,000 distinct CDR3 sequences listed, approximately 65% were seen once. Between the trimmed V and J ends, which lost 6 bases and 8 bases, there was a span of 7 bases. The V gene's germline CDR1 is DFQATT and CDR2 SNEGSKA (reference sequence). The CDR3 runs 10 residues.

The clonotype was recovered from a man aged 30 to 45 in good health. J is TRBJ1-4 and V is TRBV20-1, with unresolved D. The sequencing sample was made of blood. The CDR3 here is CSAPGEKLFF. In nucleotides, the CDR3 is TGCAGTGCCCCCGGAGAAAAACTGTTTTTT.